These 18 T cell receptor beta chains were all obtained from the same sample, sequenced in a study of T cell responses to AZD1222 COVID-19 vaccine. Generated by immunoSEQ multiplex PCR, the TCRdb table keeps only in-frame clones and is missing some. The table lists over 150,000 clones, 90% of them singletons. Sequencing used peripheral blood, obtained on day 0 of AZD1222 vaccination. The receptors derive from an adult in good health.

This chain uses TRBV7-3 with TRBJ2-1, with D unclear. This CDR3 region has 19 residues. Trimming removed 4 bases at V and 8 bases at J, with 30 bases between. Germline-derived CDR1 and CDR2 are SGHTA and FQGTGA. The CDR3: CASSSTVSLLQRGTDEQFF. The CDR3 bases are TGTGCCAGCAGCTCAACGGTCTCCCTACTTCAACGCGGTACCGATGAGCAGTTCTTC. The variable domain in full, with the rest retrieved from reference TRBV7-3 and TRBJ2-1, is GAGVSQTPSNKVTEKGKYVELRCDPISGHTALYWYRQSLGQGPEFLIYFQGTGAADDSGLPNDRFFAVRPEGSVSTLKIQRTERGDSAVYLCASSSTVSLLQRGTDEQFFGPGTRLTVL.

This clone has only a few counts. This chain uses TRBV6-5 with TRBJ1-1; no firm D call. This CDR3 has 12 amino acids. Deletions cut 5 bases from V and 8 bases from J, with 12 bases between. CDR1 and CDR2 from the germline V gene are MNHEY and SVGAGI. The chain's CDR3 is CASSTPVREAFF. CDR3 nucleotide sequence: TGTGCCAGCAGTACCCCTGTGCGAGAAGCTTTCTTT.

This rearrangement joins TRBV7-2 to TRBJ2-7; D not certain. V lost 5 bases, J lost 2 bases, and 13 bases lay in between. This CDR3 is 14 amino acids long. Germline CDR1 is SGHTA and CDR2 is FQGNSA. The CDR3 DNA follows: TGTGCCAGCAGCCCAAGACCCCTAGCCTACGAGCAGTACTTC. Translation gives CASSPRPLAYEQYF.

This clone was recorded a few times. The rearrangement uses TRBV11-3 and TRBJ1-2; D uncertain. The CDR3 runs 13 residues. V lost 1 base and J lost 2, with 5 bases in between. Germline V gene lookup returns CDR1 SGHNT and CDR2 YENEEA. The CDR3 is CASSLGTNYGYTF. Written as DNA, the CDR3 is TGTGCCAGCAGCTTAGGCACCAACTATGGCTACACCTTC.

The chain has TRBV2 and TRBJ2-2; D may correspond to TRBD1 or TRBD2 (5 bases each). Germline loops: CDR1 SNHLY, CDR2 FYNNEI. The CDR3 runs 17 residues. V gave up 10 bases and J gave up 4 bases, with 25 bases separating them. This CDR3 is CAKRDLRGKRGTGELFF. CDR3 bases: TGTGCCAAAAGGGATCTTCGAGGGAAAAGGGGCACCGGGGAGCTGTTTTTT.

The rearrangement links TRBV27 to TRBJ1-6; 9 bases map to TRBD1. This CDR3 is built from 15 residues. V gave up 7 bases and J gave up 6 bases; unmatched junction bases: 7. The V gene's germline CDR1 is MNHEY and CDR2 SMNVEV (reference sequence). This CDR3 reads CASKIQGASNSPLHF. The CDR3 DNA is TGTGCCAGCAAGATACAGGGGGCGAGTAATTCACCCCTCCACTTT.

This clone was seen a single time. V gene TRBV28 combines with J gene TRBJ1-2, with D uncertain. CDR1 and CDR2 (germline): MDHEN, SYDVKM. V lost 5 bases and J lost 4, with 17 bases in between. There are 15 residues in the CDR3. The CDR3 loop reads CASSALSQSTYGYTF. CDR3 bases: TGTGCCAGCAGTGCCCTTTCGCAGAGTACCTATGGCTACACCTTC.

This clone was seen a few times. The junction departs from germline at one end; a sequencing error may be responsible. This rearrangement joins TRBV12-3 or TRBV12-4 to TRBJ2-7; 8 bases are a match to TRBD2. The CDR3 is 13 amino acids. DNA for the CDR3: TGTGCCAGCAGTCTAGCGGGTAGCTACGAGCAGTACTTC. Amino acid sequence: CASSLAGSYEQYF.

The chain carries TRBV19 and TRBJ2-7; 7 positions match TRBD1. This CDR3 is built from 17 residues. CDR1 and CDR2 (germline): LNHDA, SQIVND (reference sequence). V shed 4 bases, J shed 4 bases, and the junction held 16 bases outside the gene matches. Written as DNA, the CDR3 is TGTGCCAGTAGTACCTTGAACGACGGACAGGTACGGTACGAGCAGTACTTC. This sequence encodes CASSTLNDGQVRYEQYF.

The chain is built from TRBV6-6 and TRBJ1-1, with no clear D. Trimming removed 4 bases from V and 2 bases from J, with 8 bases in between. Germline CDR1 is MNHNY and CDR2 is SVGAGI (reference sequence). There are 13 residues in the CDR3. Here the CDR3 DNA reads TGTGCCAGCAGTTTTGCGGAAAACACTGAAGCTTTCTTT. Its protein is CASSFAENTEAFF.

The chain has TRBV27 and TRBJ1-2; D unresolved. V was pared by 4 bases and J by 0 bases, with 6 bases between. CDR3 length: 13 residues. The germline V gene encodes CDR1 MNHEY and CDR2 SMNVEV (reference sequence). DNA for the CDR3: TGTGCCAGCAGTTACAGCCCTAACTATGGCTACACCTTC. Its translation: CASSYSPNYGYTF.

The rearrangement joins TRBV29-1 to TRBJ1-2; TRBD1 aligns across 8 bases. Germline assignment: CDR1 SQVTM and CDR2 ANQGSEA. V gave up 1 base and J gave up 7 bases; unmatched junction bases: 14. This CDR3 is 16 amino acids long. CDR3 nucleotide sequence: TGCAGCGTTGAAGGGGTGCCAGGGGGCGCTAATGCTGGCTACACCTTC. Amino acids: CSVEGVPGGANAGYTF.

V and J are TRBV7-9 and TRBJ1-4; no definite D call. V lost 1 base and J 4 bases, leaving 10 bases between the germline ends. Germline V gene data show CDR1 as SEHNR and CDR2 as FQNEAQ (reference sequence). CDR3 length: 15 residues. CDR3 nucleotide sequence: TGTGCCAGCAGCTTAGAAGTGGGGAGTAATGAAAAACTGTTTTTT. The encoded protein is CASSLEVGSNEKLFF.

The chain uses TRBV28 and TRBJ2-5; 8 positions match TRBD1. Trimming removed 1 base from V and 2 bases from J; junction bases left unmatched: 15. The germline CDR1 and CDR2 sequences are MDHEN and SYDVKM. The CDR3 contains 19 residues. CDR3 sequence reads: CASSLFTLKDRDDQETQYF. CDR3 nucleotide sequence: TGTGCCAGCAGTTTATTCACTTTGAAGGACAGGGACGATCAAGAGACCCAGTACTTC.

V and J are TRBV27 and TRBJ1-3; weak D call: TRBD1 (5 bases). CDR3 length: 14 residues. With 7 bases removed from V and 2 bases from J, the gap between germline ends came to 12 bases. Per germline, CDR1 MNHEY and CDR2 SMNVEV (reference sequence). The CDR3 DNA sequence: TGTGCCAGCATGGGGGGAGGAACTGGAAACACCATATATTTT. Amino acid sequence: CASMGGGTGNTIYF.

The chain is built from TRBV5-6 and TRBJ1-3; D unresolved. Germline V gives CDR1 SGHDT, CDR2 YYEEEE. There are 15 residues in the CDR3. The germline V and J ends were trimmed by 4 bases and 4 bases, with 15 bases remaining between them. Written as DNA, the CDR3 is TGTGCCAGCAGCCACGGCCGGGGATTCGGAAACACCATATATTTT. Protein: CASSHGRGFGNTIYF.

The V gene is TRBV7-2, the J gene TRBJ1-4; D perhaps matches TRBD1 (5 bases). The CDR3 covers 16 residues. The V end lost 2 bases, the J end lost 0 bases, and 10 bases lay between the germline ends. Germline V gene lookup returns CDR1 SGHTA and CDR2 FQGNSA. Here the CDR3 DNA reads TGTGCCAGCAGCTTAACCAGGGCTGCAACTAATGAAAAACTGTTTTTT. It codes for CASSLTRAATNEKLFF.

The chain couples TRBV7-9 to TRBJ2-3, with 8 bases identical to TRBD1. This CDR3 region has 16 residues. V lost 7 bases, J lost 6 bases, and 15 bases stayed unmatched. CDR1 and CDR2 from the germline V gene are SEHNR and FQNEAQ (reference sequence). CDR3 amino acids: CASTSTGTGASDTQYF. The CDR3 DNA sequence: TGTGCCAGCACCTCTACCGGGACAGGTGCCTCCGATACGCAGTATTTT.